This T cell receptor (beta chain) originates from a study of radiotherapy plus CTLA-4 blockade in lung cancer. Study at large: Disease control was seen in 25% to 40% of patients, objective responses in roughly 17%. Overall study results and limits: Researchers report tumor-derived TCR clones expanding in blood after radiotherapy plus ipilimumab.

A word on this clone: Its antigen is unidentified.

CDR1 is LGHNA and CDR2 is YSLEER in the germline V gene. V was shortened by 0 bases and J by 0 bases, with 11 bases between the two germline ends. The CDR3 extends over 16 amino acids. The data were produced by immunoSEQ multiplex PCR, yet TCRdb's version contains in-frame clones alone and is incomplete. The sample records about 51,000 clones, about 77% being singletons. Chemo-refractory metastatic non-small-cell lung cancer patients were treated with focal radiation plus CTLA-4 blockade with ipilimumab. The material sequenced was peripheral blood, taken from a patient treated with radiotherapy plus ipilimumab. The origin of this receptor is a human donor with non-small cell lung cancer whose response to radiotherapy plus ipilimumab could not be evaluated. The chain employs TRBV4-3 and TRBJ1-1; D possibly corresponds to TRBD1 (5 bases). CDR3 residues: CASSQDPTGVNTEAFF. CDR3 sequence (DNA): TGCGCCAGCAGCCAAGACCCAACGGGGGTGAACACTGAAGCTTTCTTT.